This T cell receptor (beta chain) appears in the sequencing data of a study of shared clonotypes between healthy human individuals. Donors were healthy HIV-negative adults without recent acute infections or vaccinations. The authors ran the assay at deep level. Assay used: immunoSEQ multiplex PCR; TCRdb lists only in-frame clones, some missing. The data show approximately 1,500,000 clones, around 97% seen once. General study points: Sample collection involved blood only; tissue repertoires are likely different.

This clone was detected once. The antigen is not known. V was shortened by 7 bases and J by 1 base, with 22 bases between the two germline ends. Germline CDR1 is MNHEY and CDR2 is SMNVEV (reference sequence). CDR3 length equals 17 residues. The clonotype comes from a man aged 25 to 40 in good health. What was sequenced was naive CD4+ T cells sorted from blood. The subset denotes: CD45RA+ positively selected. V and J are TRBV27 and TRBJ1-2; the D gene is possibly TRBD1 (5 bases). CDR3 nucleotides: TGTGCCAGCACCTTTCGGCCCGGGGCACCGAATAACTATGGCTACACCTTC. Encoded protein: CASTFRPGAPNNYGYTF.